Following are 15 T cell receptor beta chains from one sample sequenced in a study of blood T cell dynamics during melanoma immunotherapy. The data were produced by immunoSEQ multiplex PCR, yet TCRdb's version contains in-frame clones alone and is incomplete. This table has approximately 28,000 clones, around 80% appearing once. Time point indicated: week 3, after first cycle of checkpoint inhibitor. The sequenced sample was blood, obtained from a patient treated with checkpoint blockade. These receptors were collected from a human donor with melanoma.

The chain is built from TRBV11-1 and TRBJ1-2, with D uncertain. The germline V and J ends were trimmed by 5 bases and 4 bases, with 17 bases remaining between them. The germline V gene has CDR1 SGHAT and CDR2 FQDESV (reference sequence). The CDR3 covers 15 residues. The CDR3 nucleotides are TGTGCCAGCAGCCTCGGCCTGACGGAAATCTATGGCTACACCTTC. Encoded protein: CASSLGLTEIYGYTF.

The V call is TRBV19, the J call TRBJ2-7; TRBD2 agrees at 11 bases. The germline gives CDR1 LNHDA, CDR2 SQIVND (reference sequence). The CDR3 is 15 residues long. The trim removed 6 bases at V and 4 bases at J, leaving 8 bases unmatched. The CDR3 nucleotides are TGTGCCAGTAGCCTGACTAGCGGGAACCTATACGAGCAGTACTTC. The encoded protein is CASSLTSGNLYEQYF.

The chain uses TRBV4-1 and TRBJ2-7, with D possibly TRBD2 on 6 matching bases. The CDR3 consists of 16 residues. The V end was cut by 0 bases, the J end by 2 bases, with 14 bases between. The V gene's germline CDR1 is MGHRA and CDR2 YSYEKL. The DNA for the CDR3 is TGCGCCAGCAGCCAAGATCCGGCGGGACGTACCTACGAGCAGTACTTC. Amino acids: CASSQDPAGRTYEQYF.

In nucleotides, the CDR3 is TGTGCCAGTAGGTTTGCACAGTCGGCTTTCTTT. It is translated as CASRFAQSAFF. This rearrangement joins TRBV19 to TRBJ1-1; D is uncertain. Deletions cut 6 bases from V and 11 bases from J, with 13 bases between. The CDR3 length is 11 residues. Germline CDR1 is LNHDA and CDR2 is SQIVND (reference sequence).

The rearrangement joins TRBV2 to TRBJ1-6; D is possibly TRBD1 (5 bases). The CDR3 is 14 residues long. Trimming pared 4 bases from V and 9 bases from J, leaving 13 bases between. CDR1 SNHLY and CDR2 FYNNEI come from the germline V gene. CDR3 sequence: CASSAQGRVSPLHF. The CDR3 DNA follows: TGTGCCAGCAGTGCCCAGGGAAGGGTTTCACCCCTCCACTTT.

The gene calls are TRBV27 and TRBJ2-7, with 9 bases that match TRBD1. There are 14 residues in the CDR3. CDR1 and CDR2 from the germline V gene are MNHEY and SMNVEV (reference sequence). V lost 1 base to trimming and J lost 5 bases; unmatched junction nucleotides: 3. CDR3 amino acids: CASSLWDRVDEQYF. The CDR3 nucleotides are TGTGCCAGCAGTTTATGGGACAGGGTTGACGAGCAGTACTTC.

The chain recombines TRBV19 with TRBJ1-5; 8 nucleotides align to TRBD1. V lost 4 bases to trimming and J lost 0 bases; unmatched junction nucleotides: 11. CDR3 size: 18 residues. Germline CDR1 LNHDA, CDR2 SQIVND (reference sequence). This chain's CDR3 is CASSTPGDRTYSNQPQHF. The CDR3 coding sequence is TGTGCCAGTAGTACCCCGGGGGACAGGACATATAGCAATCAGCCCCAGCATTTT. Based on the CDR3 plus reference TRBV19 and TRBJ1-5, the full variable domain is DGGITQSPKYLFRKEGQNVTLSCEQNLNHDAMYWYRQDPGQGLRLIYYSQIVNDFQKGDIAEGYSVSREKKESFPLTVTSAQKNPTAFYLCASSTPGDRTYSNQPQHFGDGTRLSIL.

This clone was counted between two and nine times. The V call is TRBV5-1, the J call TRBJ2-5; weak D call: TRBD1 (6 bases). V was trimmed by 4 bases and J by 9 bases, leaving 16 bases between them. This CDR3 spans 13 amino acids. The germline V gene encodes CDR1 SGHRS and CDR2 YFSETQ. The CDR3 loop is CASSDRLAGAQYF. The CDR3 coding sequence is TGCGCCAGCAGCGATAGACTGGCAGGGGCCCAGTACTTC. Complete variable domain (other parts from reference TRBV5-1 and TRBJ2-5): KAGVTQTPRYLIKTRGQQVTLSCSPISGHRSVSWYQQTPGQGLQFLFEYFSETQRNKGNFPGRFSGRQFSNSRSEMNVSTLELGDSALYLCASSDRLAGAQYFGPGTRLLVL.

The CDR3 region is CASSPTGHYGYTF. DNA of the CDR3: TGTGCCAGCAGCCCTACAGGCCACTATGGCTACACCTTC. The chain is built from TRBV11-2 and TRBJ1-2, with TRBD1 as a possible D gene (5 bases). The CDR3 consists of 13 residues. The germline V gene encodes CDR1 SGHAT and CDR2 FQNNGV. Between the trimmed V and J ends, which lost 5 bases and 3 bases, there was a span of 10 bases. Filled out from reference TRBV11-2 and TRBJ1-2, the complete variable domain reads EAGVAQSPRYKIIEKRQSVAFWCNPISGHATLYWYQQILGQGPKLLIQFQNNGVVDDSQLPKDRFSAERLKGVDSTLKIQPAKLEDSAVYLCASSPTGHYGYTFGSGTRLTVV.

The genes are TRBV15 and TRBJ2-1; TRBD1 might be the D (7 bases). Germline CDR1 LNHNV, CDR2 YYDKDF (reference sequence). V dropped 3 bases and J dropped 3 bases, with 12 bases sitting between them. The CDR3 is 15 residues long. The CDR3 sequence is CATSRDRRDYNEQFF. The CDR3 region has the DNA TGTGCCACCAGCAGGGACAGGAGGGACTACAATGAGCAGTTCTTC.

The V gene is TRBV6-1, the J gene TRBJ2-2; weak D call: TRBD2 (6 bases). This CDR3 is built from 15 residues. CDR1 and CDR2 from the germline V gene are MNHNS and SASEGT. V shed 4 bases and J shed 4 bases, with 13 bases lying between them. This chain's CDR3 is CASSAGTGITGELFF. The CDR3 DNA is TGTGCCAGCAGTGCTGGGACTGGTATCACCGGGGAGCTGTTTTTT.

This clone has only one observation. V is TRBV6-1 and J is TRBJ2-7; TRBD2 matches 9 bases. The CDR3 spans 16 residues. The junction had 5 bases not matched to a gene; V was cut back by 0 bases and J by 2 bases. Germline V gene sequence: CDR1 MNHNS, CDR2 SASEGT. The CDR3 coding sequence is TGTGCCAGCAGTGAAGCTTCGCTAGCGGGGCCCTACGAGCAGTACTTC. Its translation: CASSEASLAGPYEQYF.

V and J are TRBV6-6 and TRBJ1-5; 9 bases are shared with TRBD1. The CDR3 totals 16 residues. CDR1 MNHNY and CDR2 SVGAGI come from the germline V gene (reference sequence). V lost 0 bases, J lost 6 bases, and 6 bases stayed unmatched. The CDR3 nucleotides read TGTGCCAGCAGTTACTCGACAGGGGGACGGGGTCAGCCCCAGCATTTT. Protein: CASSYSTGGRGQPQHF.

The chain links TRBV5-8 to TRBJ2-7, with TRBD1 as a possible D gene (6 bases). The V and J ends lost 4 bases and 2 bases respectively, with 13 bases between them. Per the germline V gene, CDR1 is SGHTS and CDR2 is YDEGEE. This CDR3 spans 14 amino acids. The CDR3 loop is CASSQQGRTYEQYF. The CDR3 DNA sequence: TGTGCCAGCAGCCAACAGGGTCGTACCTACGAGCAGTACTTC.

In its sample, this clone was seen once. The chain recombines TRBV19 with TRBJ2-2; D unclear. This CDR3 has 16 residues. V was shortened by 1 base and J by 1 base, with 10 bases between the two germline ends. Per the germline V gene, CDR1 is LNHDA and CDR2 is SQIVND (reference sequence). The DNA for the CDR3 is TGTGCCAGTAGTATAGGACGGGTGGGGAACACCGGGGAGCTGTTTTTT. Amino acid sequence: CASSIGRVGNTGELFF.